Described below is a single T cell receptor beta chain sequence and its context. This record belongs to a study of shared clonotypes between healthy human individuals. Scientists sequenced DNA from unsorted PBMC on ten immunoSEQ deep assay plates. This table comes from immunoSEQ multiplex PCR, and its TCRdb copy is limited to in-frame clones, with some not included. The sample carries 450,000 to 500,000 clones, roughly 80% recorded once. CDR3 size: 17 residues. The germline CDR1 and CDR2 sequences are SGHVS and FQNEAQ. Deletions cut 3 bases from V and 2 bases from J, with 19 bases between. What was sequenced was PBMCs. The receptor comes from a middle-aged woman in good health. Some clones in this sample may be carry-over from other donors' samples. This sequence joins TRBV7-8 and TRBJ2-5; possible D gene TRBD1, 6 bases. In DNA form, the CDR3 reads TGTGCCAGCAGCTTTGGGTTATTAGGACAGAAGCAAGAGACCCAGTACTTC. Translation gives CASSFGLLGQKQETQYF.